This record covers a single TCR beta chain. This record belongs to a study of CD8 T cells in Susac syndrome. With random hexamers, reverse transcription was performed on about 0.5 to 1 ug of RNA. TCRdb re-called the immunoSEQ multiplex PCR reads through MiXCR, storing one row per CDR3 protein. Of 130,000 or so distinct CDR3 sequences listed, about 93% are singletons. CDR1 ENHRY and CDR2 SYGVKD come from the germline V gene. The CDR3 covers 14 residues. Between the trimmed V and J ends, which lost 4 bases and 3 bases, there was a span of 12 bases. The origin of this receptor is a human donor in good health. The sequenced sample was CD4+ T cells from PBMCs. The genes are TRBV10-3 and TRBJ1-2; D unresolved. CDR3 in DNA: TGTGCCATCAGTGTCGAGGAATCGGACTATGGCTACACCTTC. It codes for CAISVEESDYGYTF.